This T cell receptor (beta chain) is from a study of shared clonotypes between healthy human individuals. Investigators divided CD4+ cells into CD45RA+ naive and CD45RA-negative memory subsets. In this sample, this clone turned up once. Its antigen is still unknown. CDR3 length: 11 residues. V lost 5 bases and J lost 8; bases outside the gene matches: 2. Germline V gene sequence: CDR1 DFQATT, CDR2 SNEGSKA (reference sequence). Each sorted subset replicate got 200 ng genomic DNA, around 29,000 genomes. As originally analysed: Sequence data from immunoSEQ were junction-only and lacked quality scores; consequently, filtering differed. The repertoire was sequenced with immunoSEQ multiplex PCR; TCRdb's copy has only in-frame clones and lacks some. V and J calls and clone size are copied from that table; D and trimming were computed from the DNA. The repertoire has 1.4 million to 1.5 million clones, approximately 97% of them found once; the top ten carry about 1%.

General observations from the study: Depth of sequencing was expected to influence donor clonotype sharing.

The clonotype comes from a man in his thirties or forties in good health. The V and J genes are TRBV20-1 and TRBJ2-1; 8 bases agree with TRBD1. Material for sequencing was naive CD4+ T cells sorted from blood. The subset here: CD45RA+ positively selected. The CDR3 DNA is TGCAGTGCTGGACAGGGATATGAGCAGTTCTTC. Translated, it gives CSAGQGYEQFF.